This is a list of T cell receptor beta chains from one sample in a study of T cell repertoires in cytomegalovirus infection. These receptors have no known antigen. TCRdb used MiXCR to reprocess the reads, holding one entry per CDR3 protein. This sample yields some 940,000 distinct CDR3 sequences, of which approximately 31% are seen a single time; roughly 13% belongs to the top ten. Material: cultured CD8+ T cells from PBMCs, obtained from culture after CMV antigen stimulation. These receptors were collected from a human donor in good health (CMV status not recorded). Some clones in this sample may be carry-over from other donors' samples. Both conserved end residues are part of each CDR3. Each record gives: J gene, clone size, D gene, V gene, CDR3 protein, CDR3 DNA. D genes are given only for firm matches. The size field is filled for only some rows; it gives once, few, many or a size class.

>TRBJ2-2|-|-|TRBV7-9
CASSSPDGKNTGELFF
TGTGCCAGCAGCTCACCGGACGGGAAAAACACCGGGGAGCTGTTTTTT
>TRBJ1-4|-|-|TRBV7-6
CASSLGAGGDNEKRFF
TGTGCCAGCAGCTTAGGTGCGGGCGGAGATAATGAAAAACGGTTTTTT
>TRBJ1-2|many|-|TRBV7-6
CASSLGSDSSYYGYTF
TGTGCCAGCAGCTTGGGCTCGGACAGTTCTTACTATGGCTACACCTTC
>TRBJ2-3|few|TRBD2|TRBV3-1
CASSPWTSGGALADTQYF
TGTGCCAGCAGCCCCTGGACTAGCGGGGGGGCCTTGGCAGATACGCAGTATTTT
>TRBJ2-1|-|-|TRBV7-8
CASSHGDEQFF
TGTGCCAGCAGTCATGGGGATGAGCAGTTCTTC
>TRBJ2-7|many|-|TRBV5-1
CASSWDSYEQYF
TGTGCCAGCAGCTGGGACTCCTACGAGCAGTACTTC
>TRBJ1-6|-|TRBD1|TRBV7-6
CASSLVGTGDDSSPLHF
TGTGCCAGCAGCTTAGTAGGGACAGGGGACGATTCTTCACCCCTCCACTTT
>TRBJ2-3|-|-|TRBV6-1
CASSPSLGTTDTQYF
TGTGCCAGCAGCCCAAGTTTGGGCACGACAGATACGCAGTATTTT
>TRBJ2-7|few|-|TRBV7-6
CASSNRDPISYEQYF
TGTGCCAGCAGCAACCGGGACCCAATCTCCTACGAGCAGTACTTC
>TRBJ1-1|-|TRBD1|TRBV27
CASSPLGQGASEAFF
TGTGCCAGCAGTCCCCTGGGACAGGGAGCGTCTGAAGCTTTCTTT
>TRBJ1-4|-|TRBD1|TRBV11-2
CASSPDRGEEKLFF
TGTGCCAGCAGCCCGGACAGGGGTGAAGAAAAACTGTTTTTT
>TRBJ2-3|many|TRBD1|TRBV7-6
CASSRTPGQGITDTQYF
TGTGCCAGCAGCAGGACTCCGGGACAGGGGATCACAGATACGCAGTATTTT
>TRBJ2-1|-|TRBD2|TRBV29-1
CSVRLAGGQLWKFF
TGCAGCGTACGACTAGCGGGGGGGCAATTGTGGAAGTTCTTC
>TRBJ2-4|-|-|TRBV7-9
CASSFLPGGFGKNIQYF
TGTGCCAGCAGCTTCCTCCCGGGGGGCTTTGGCAAAAACATTCAGTACTTC
>TRBJ2-2|few|-|TRBV7-6
CASSLSGRVGGELFF
TGTGCCAGCAGCTTATCTGGAAGGGTTGGCGGGGAGCTGTTTTTT
>TRBJ2-7|-|-|TRBV2
CASTVGVSYEQYF
TGTGCCAGCACCGTAGGGGTTTCCTACGAGCAGTACTTC
>TRBJ2-1|-|-|TRBV7-8
CASSPTRGSYNEQFF
TGTGCCAGCAGCCCCACCCGGGGCTCCTACAATGAGCAGTTCTTC
>TRBJ2-1|few|-|TRBV19
CASSIAPGNEQFF
TGTGCCAGTAGTATAGCTCCAGGCAATGAGCAGTTCTTC
>TRBJ1-5|few|-|TRBV4-1
CASSQDPREPQHF
TGCGCCAGCAGCCAAGATCCTAGGGAGCCCCAGCATTTT
>TRBJ2-1|many|-|TRBV7-6
CASSSPVQASRSSYNEQFF
TGTGCCAGCAGTTCTCCTGTCCAGGCATCGAGAAGCTCCTACAATGAGCAGTTCTTC
>TRBJ2-7|-|TRBD2|TRBV6-6
CASSYSSLAGQQYF
TGTGCCAGCAGTTACTCGAGTCTAGCGGGTCAGCAGTACTTC
>TRBJ2-5|few|-|TRBV6-5
CASSSSTAWVETQYF
TGTGCCAGCAGTTCCTCGACAGCGTGGGTGGAGACCCAGTACTTC
>TRBJ2-1|-|-|TRBV4-1
CASSQDSRGAAYNEQFF
TGCGCCAGCAGCCAAGATAGCCGGGGGGCGGCTTACAATGAGCAGTTCTTC
>TRBJ2-1|many|-|TRBV7-6
CASSLVGGATGEFDEQFF
TGTGCCAGCAGCTTAGTCGGGGGGGCGACAGGGGAGTTCGATGAGCAGTTCTTC
>TRBJ2-5|few|TRBD1|TRBV5-5
CASSFGQGFGETQYF
TGTGCCAGCAGCTTTGGACAGGGGTTCGGAGAGACCCAGTACTTC
>TRBJ1-1|few|-|TRBV7-9
CASSSFQGKETEAFF
TGTGCCAGCAGCTCCTTCCAGGGAAAAGAGACTGAAGCTTTCTTT
>TRBJ1-5|few|-|TRBV6-2/TRBV6-3
CASSYSNGRPRISNQPQHF
TGTGCCAGCAGTTACTCGAACGGGCGGCCTCGTATTAGCAATCAGCCCCAGCATTTT
>TRBJ1-1|-|-|TRBV6-5
CASSILGGNTEAFF
TGTGCCAGCAGTATCTTGGGGGGGAACACTGAAGCTTTCTTT
>TRBJ1-1|few|TRBD1|TRBV5-4
CASSLDRADTEAFF
TGTGCCAGCAGCTTAGACAGGGCGGACACTGAAGCTTTCTTT
>TRBJ2-4|-|TRBD1|TRBV6-6
CASSYAHRGQGLNIQYF
TGTGCCAGCAGTTACGCCCACAGGGGGCAAGGGTTGAACATTCAGTACTTC
>TRBJ2-3|-|-|TRBV7-9
CASSLNRDTQYF
TGTGCCAGCAGCCTAAACAGGGATACGCAGTATTTT
>TRBJ2-3|-|-|TRBV5-1
CASSLAHSSTDTQYF
TGCGCCAGCAGCTTGGCCCATTCGAGTACAGATACGCAGTATTTT
>TRBJ1-2|-|-|TRBV2
CASMGRQGVYTF
TGTGCCAGCATGGGAAGGCAGGGTGTCTACACCTTC
>TRBJ1-2|few|-|TRBV7-9
CASSSTDGFFYGYTF
TGTGCCAGCAGCTCAACTGACGGATTTTTTTATGGCTACACCTTC
>TRBJ2-1|many|-|TRBV10-2
CASGGSSLWGLYNEQFF
TGCGCCAGCGGGGGTAGCTCCCTGTGGGGTCTATACAATGAGCAGTTCTTC